This T cell receptor beta chain emerged from a study of shared clonotypes between healthy human individuals (dated by TCRdb to about 2020). Study-wide context: The cohort included three men and a couple of women between 18 and 49 years of age. For each donor, three plates each were used for CD4 naive and CD4 memory, two plates were used for CD8 naive, and one plate was used for CD8 memory. The study deeply sequenced blood TCR repertoires of roughly five healthy adults to estimate repertoire size and the extent of clonotype sharing between individuals. To increase sequencing depth and limit assay-specific biases, different laboratories used diverse techniques to prepare libraries and sequence TCR repertoires. Leukapheresis yielded between about 0.85 and 9 billion PBMCs per donor.

The trim is 11 bases for V and 3 bases for J, with a gap of 12 bases between the germline ends. The CDR3 runs 12 amino acids, cysteine and phenylalanine included. Only the CDR3 part of the read is kept: 36 bases, read in frame from the first base. Via the germline V gene, CDR1 is MDHEN and CDR2 SYDVKM. TCR CDR3 regions were amplified from genomic DNA by multiplex PCR using the deep immunoSEQ assay. For each cell subset, the extracted genomic DNA was distributed evenly across all wells of several immunoSEQ 96-well plates, and each plate served as one replicate. For sorted subsets, 200 to 250 ng of genomic DNA, equivalent to around 31,000 T cell genomes, went into each replicate PCR. The purified libraries were quantified using a Qubit 3.0 fluorometer, sized with a Bioanalyzer 2100, and then quantified again using the KAPA Library Quantification kit. Every immunoSEQ 96-well plate was sequenced on a dedicated single-read 150-cycle Illumina NextSeq 550 flow cell. The source study handled its data this way. Because the immunoSEQ output held only junctional sequences and lacked quality scores, the filtering could not match the filtering applied to full-length reads. To assign V/J genes and CDR3, sequences were annotated against IMGT germline references using PyIR, a Python wrapper for IgBLAST v1.9. Reads were removed for weak V/J assignments (E-value above 1e-6), missing CDR3, stop codons, out-of-frame junctions, or ambiguous translated residues. A V3J clonotype was defined by an identical inferred V gene, J gene, and CDR3 amino acid sequence. To compute the percentage overlap between repertoires, the number of shared unique clonotypes was divided by the size of the smaller repertoire. Three approaches were used to assess repertoire richness: RTK rarefaction, the Chao1 estimator, and Recon v2.1 estimates of unobserved clonotypes. For all TCRbeta clonotypes obtained by the gDNA method from several donors, generation probabilities were computed with OLGA. This immuneACCESS table, as held by TCRdb, lists in-frame sequences with V and J called but not all clones. Of the missing ones, under half trace to an unresolved V gene in checked studies; the others have no known cause. V and J calls plus clone size are reproduced from that table; the DNA served to infer D and trimming. This sample has 2 million to 3 million clones in its table, and 80% to 95% of those were observed once. The ten largest clones represent around 0.4% of the sample.

As for this clone: Its antigen specificity is not known. No base qualities exist here, and no much larger clone lies one base off it.

Study-wide findings and limitations: Pairwise subsampling indicated that sequencing depth was expected to affect the degree of clonotype sharing among donors. Only blood was sampled, and tissue TCR repertoires likely differ from those in blood. Across a few donors, around 5% of naive CD4, roughly 3.5% of naive CD8, around 2.1% of memory CD4, and 0.4% to 0.45% of memory CD8 clonotypes were shared. Because the study included only a small number of donors, the genetic and exposure-history diversity represented was limited. Naive subsets generally had larger estimated clonotype richness than memory subsets. Incomplete sequencing was indicated by rarefaction of sorted-subset datasets, despite the large sequencing depth. Higher generation probabilities were observed for clonotypes shared by all four sorted-subset donors than for non-shared clonotypes.

Donors were healthy HIV-negative adults with no recently reported acute infections or vaccinations. Every donor was a Caucasian adult living in Nashville, Tennessee, USA. CD4+ T cells were enriched through magnetic negative selection, after which naive cells were positively selected on CD45RA and the remaining negative fraction served as the memory subset. After blood collection by leukapheresis, PBMCs were isolated using Ficoll-Histopaque density gradient centrifugation and then cryopreserved in the vapor phase of liquid nitrogen. Purity and quantity of every magnetically sorted T cell population were checked by analytical flow cytometry. Genomic DNA was isolated from each sorted fraction and quantified by UV absorbance on a Nanodrop 2000c.

The sequence derives from a man between 18 and 35 years old in good health. Some clones in this sample may be carry-over from other donors' samples. Sequencing input: naive CD4+ T cells from PBMCs. Explained via the paper, the cell subset or site label denotes: CD45RA+ positively selected. The chain couples TRBV28 to TRBJ2-3; perhaps TRBD1 is the D gene, with 7 bases matching. The DNA sequence is TGTGCCGCCAGGGGGGAAACAGATACGCAGTATTTT. It codes for CAARGETDTQYF.